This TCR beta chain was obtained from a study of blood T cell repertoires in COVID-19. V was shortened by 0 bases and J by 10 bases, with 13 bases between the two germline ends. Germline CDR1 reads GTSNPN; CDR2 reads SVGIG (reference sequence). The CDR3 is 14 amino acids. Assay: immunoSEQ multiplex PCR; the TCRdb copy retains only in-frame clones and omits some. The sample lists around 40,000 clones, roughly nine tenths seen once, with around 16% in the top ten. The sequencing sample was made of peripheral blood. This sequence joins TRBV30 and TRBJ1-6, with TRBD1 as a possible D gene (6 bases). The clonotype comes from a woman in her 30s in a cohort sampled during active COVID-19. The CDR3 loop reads CAWSVRRGLSPLHF. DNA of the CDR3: TGTGCCTGGAGTGTACGAAGGGGGTTGTCACCCCTCCACTTT.